Detailed here is one TCR beta chain. Here immunoSEQ multiplex PCR was the method, and the copy in TCRdb shows in-frame clones only, minus some. This table holds approximately 67,000 clones, around 90% found once. V lost 5 bases to trimming and J lost 0 bases, with 14 bases between them. The germline V gene has CDR1 LNHDA and CDR2 SQIVND (reference sequence). This CDR3 is built from 15 residues. This entry belongs to a study of blood T cell repertoires in COVID-19. The V and J genes are TRBV19 and TRBJ2-7, with D maybe TRBD2 (5 bases). The TCR originated in a human donor in a cohort sampled during active COVID-19. Input material: peripheral blood. CDR3 nucleotides: TGTGCCAGTAGTTTCAGGTCGGGGAACTCCTACGAGCAGTACTTC. Translated: CASSFRSGNSYEQYF. Full variable domain (rest looked up from reference TRBV19 and TRBJ2-7): DGGITQSPKYLFRKEGQNVTLSCEQNLNHDAMYWYRQDPGQGLRLIYYSQIVNDFQKGDIAEGYSVSREKKESFPLTVTSAQKNPTAFYLCASSFRSGNSYEQYFGPGTRLTVT.